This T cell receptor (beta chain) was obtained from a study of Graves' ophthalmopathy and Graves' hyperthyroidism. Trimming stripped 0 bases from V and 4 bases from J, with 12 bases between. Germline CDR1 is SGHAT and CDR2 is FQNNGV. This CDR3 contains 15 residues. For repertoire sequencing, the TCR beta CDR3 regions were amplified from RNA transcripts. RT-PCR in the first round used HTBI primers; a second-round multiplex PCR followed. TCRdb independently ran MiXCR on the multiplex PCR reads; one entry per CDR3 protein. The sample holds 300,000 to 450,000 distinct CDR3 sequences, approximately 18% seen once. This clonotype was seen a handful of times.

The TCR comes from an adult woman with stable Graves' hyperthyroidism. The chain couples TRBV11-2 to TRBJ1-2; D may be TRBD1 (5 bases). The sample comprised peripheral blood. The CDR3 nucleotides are TGTGCCAGCAGCTTAGATAGGGACGGTCTCTATGGCTACACCTTC. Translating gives CASSLDRDGLYGYTF. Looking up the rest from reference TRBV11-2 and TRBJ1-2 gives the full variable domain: EAGVAQSPRYKIIEKRQSVAFWCNPISGHATLYWYQQILGQGPKLLIQFQNNGVVDDSQLPKDRFSAERLKGVDSTLKIQPAKLEDSAVYLCASSLDRDGLYGYTFGSGTRLTVV.